A selection of T cell receptor beta chains follows, all from one sample in a study of stem cell transplantation in POMP-related autoinflammatory disease. Some clones are missing from TCRdb's copy, which holds only in-frame ones; the method was immunoSEQ multiplex PCR. The sample has about 1,400 clones, about 81% seen once. Source material: Tregs from PBMCs. The receptor source for this set is a human donor in good health. Both conserved end residues are part of each CDR3. Fields, in order: D gene, J gene, V gene, clone size, CDR3 protein, CDR3 DNA. The D gene is left open where the match is weak. Not every row has a clone size; where given, it reads once, few, many or a size class.

D: .
J: TRBJ1-1
V: TRBV10-3
size: .
CDR3: CAISGTAEQGEAFF
DNA: TGTGCCATCTCAGGGACTGCTGAACAAGGGGAAGCTTTCTTT

D: TRBD2
J: TRBJ2-7
V: TRBV11-2
size: .
CDR3: CASSSVRGDYEQYF
DNA: TGTGCCAGCAGCTCTGTCCGGGGGGACTACGAGCAGTACTTC

D: TRBD2
J: TRBJ2-1
V: TRBV9
size: .
CDR3: CASRGGADYNEQFF
DNA: TGTGCCAGCCGGGGGGGAGCGGACTACAATGAGCAGTTCTTC

D: TRBD2
J: TRBJ2-1
V: TRBV7-2
size: .
CDR3: CASSFTTSGRAPAYNEQFF
DNA: TGTGCCAGCAGCTTTACCACTAGCGGGAGGGCCCCCGCCTACAATGAGCAGTTCTTC

D: .
J: TRBJ2-2
V: TRBV2
size: .
CDR3: CASSPSVGVGTGELFF
DNA: TGTGCCAGCAGTCCTTCAGTGGGGGTGGGGACCGGGGAGCTGTTTTTT

D: TRBD1
J: TRBJ1-1
V: TRBV19
size: .
CDR3: CATARGLGEAFF
DNA: TGTGCCACTGCAAGGGGGCTGGGTGAAGCTTTCTTT

D: .
J: TRBJ2-1
V: TRBV27
size: .
CDR3: CASSLGPYDEQFF
DNA: TGTGCCAGCAGTTTGGGACCATACGATGAGCAGTTCTTC

D: .
J: TRBJ2-1
V: TRBV5-4
size: .
CDR3: CASSLIRSSYNEQFF
DNA: TGTGCCAGCAGCTTAATTCGCAGCTCCTACAATGAGCAGTTCTTC

D: TRBD1
J: TRBJ2-7
V: TRBV30
size: .
CDR3: CAWTPRGGLSYEQYF
DNA: TGTGCCTGGACCCCGCGAGGGGGCCTATCCTACGAGCAGTACTTC

D: .
J: TRBJ1-5
V: TRBV19
size: .
CDR3: CASSQDFYSNQPQHF
DNA: TGTGCCAGTAGCCAGGACTTTTATAGCAATCAGCCCCAGCATTTT

D: TRBD1
J: TRBJ2-7
V: TRBV5-1
size: once
CDR3: CASSMPGQSYEQYF
DNA: TGCGCCAGCAGCATGCCGGGACAGTCCTACGAGCAGTACTTC

D: TRBD1
J: TRBJ1-6
V: TRBV6-5
size: .
CDR3: CASSDRVNSPLHF
DNA: TGTGCCAGCAGTGACAGGGTTAATTCACCCCTCCACTTT

D: .
J: TRBJ1-2
V: TRBV12-5
size: .
CDR3: CASGLVSGNATDSGYTF
DNA: TGTGCTAGTGGTTTGGTCAGCGGTAACGCGACAGACAGTGGCTACACCTTC

D: .
J: TRBJ2-3
V: TRBV20-1
size: .
CDR3: CSGRVADTQYF
DNA: TGCAGTGGCCGTGTGGCAGATACGCAGTATTTT

D: TRBD1
J: TRBJ1-1
V: TRBV5-4
size: .
CDR3: CASSSPDRDLLRSEAFF
DNA: TGTGCCAGCAGCTCCCCAGACAGGGACCTTTTAAGGTCTGAAGCTTTCTTT

D: TRBD2
J: TRBJ2-7
V: TRBV5-1
size: .
CDR3: CASSLVAGTEQYF
DNA: TGCGCCAGCAGCTTGGTAGCGGGAACCGAGCAGTACTTC

D: .
J: TRBJ2-1
V: TRBV10-1
size: .
CDR3: CASSESPFRERRNEQFF
DNA: TGCGCCAGCAGTGAGTCTCCGTTTCGGGAGAGGAGAAATGAGCAGTTCTTC

D: .
J: TRBJ2-7
V: TRBV20-1
size: .
CDR3: CSAGGYEQYF
DNA: TGCAGTGCTGGGGGTTACGAGCAGTACTTC

D: TRBD1
J: TRBJ1-6
V: TRBV10-3
size: .
CDR3: CAISGQGENSPLHF
DNA: TGTGCCATCAGTGGACAGGGTGAAAATTCACCCCTCCACTTT